The T cell receptor (beta chain) described here comes from a study of blood T cell repertoires in COVID-19. About the study: Donors in the United States, Italy and Spain gave samples during acute or convalescent COVID-19. PBMCs, B-cell-depleted T cells, or T cells provided the cDNA or gDNA that made up the material.

The ends were cut back, 0 bases at V and 7 bases at J, with 15 bases in the middle. This CDR3 is built from 15 residues. CDR1 is MNHEY, CDR2 SVGAGI, per germline. Original processing methods: Using reference gene primer amplification, nucleated cell counts were estimated. TCRdb's copy holds only in-frame clones and misses some; the assay was immunoSEQ multiplex PCR. V, J and clone size are taken as reported in that table, and D and trimming were inferred from the DNA itself. There are 210,000 or so clones in the sample; approximately 80% occur only once, and roughly 7.8% lies in the top ten. The sequence was collected from a woman older than 75 with COVID-19, enrolled during active disease. V usage is TRBV6-5 and J usage is TRBJ1-2, with D possibly matching TRBD1 (6 bases). Sequenced material: peripheral blood. The CDR3 DNA is TGTGCCAGCAGTTACTCGAGTCGGGGGGCAGTTGGCTACACCTTC. Encoded protein: CASSYSSRGAVGYTF.